Below, 6 T cell receptor beta chains from the same sample are listed, as sequenced in a study of human T cells and chemical hapten exposure. Treatment denoted: therapeutic diphenylcyclopropenone sensitization with weekly scalp DPC. Library construction involved attaching unique molecular identifiers to individual cDNA molecules, which allowed quantitative, reproducible TCR counting. TCRdb re-derived calls from the reads in MiXCR, one entry per CDR3 protein. The data show over 4,500 distinct CDR3 sequences, around 51% seen once. The material sequenced was whole blood, taken before DPC sensitization or 2, 6, or about 24 weeks after (not recorded which). These receptors originate from an adult with alopecia areata. Some clones in this sample may be carry-over from other donors' samples. This table probably holds off-target reads from a library built for another chain.

The rearrangement joins TRBV7-9 to TRBJ2-6, with D unclear. CDR1 and CDR2 (germline): SEHNR, FQNEAQ (reference sequence). The V end was cut by 4 bases, the J end by 1 base, with 8 bases between. The length of the CDR3 is 15 residues. CDR3 sequence reads: CASSSRRSGANVLTF. The CDR3 nucleotides read TGTGCCAGCAGCTCGCGGAGATCTGGGGCCAACGTCCTGACTTTC.

The genes are TRBV10-2 and TRBJ2-3; no definite D call. The CDR3 covers 12 residues. Germline V gives CDR1 WSHSY, CDR2 SAAADI. The V gene lost 5 bases and the J gene lost 5 bases, with 8 bases spanning the gap. In DNA form, the CDR3 reads TGCGCCAGCAGTCCTCTTGGAGATACGCAGTATTTT. Its translation is CASSPLGDTQYF.

The chain uses TRBV27 and TRBJ2-3, with D tentatively TRBD1 or TRBD2 (5 bases each). This CDR3 has 15 amino acids. V lost 6 bases and J 5 bases, leaving 18 bases between the germline ends. Per germline, CDR1 MNHEY and CDR2 SMNVEV (reference sequence). The CDR3 protein is CASRGWDLGGDTQYF. The CDR3 DNA sequence: TGTGCCAGCAGGGGATGGGACCTAGGAGGAGATACGCAGTATTTT.

This clonotype occurred a few times. The chain combines TRBV11-2 with TRBJ2-5, with D possibly called TRBD1 or TRBD2 (5 bases each). V was trimmed by 0 bases and J by 3 bases, leaving 11 bases between them. Per germline, CDR1 SGHAT and CDR2 FQNNGV. CDR3 length: 15 residues. CDR3 residues: CASSLDSGREETQYF. For the CDR3, the DNA is TGTGCCAGCAGCTTAGATTCGGGGCGGGAAGAGACCCAGTACTTC.

This chain uses TRBV7-9 with TRBJ2-7; D gene uncertain. Germline V gene lookup returns CDR1 SEHNR and CDR2 FQNEAQ (reference sequence). V dropped 0 bases and J dropped 1 base, with 7 bases sitting between them. The CDR3 runs 14 residues. CDR3 sequence (DNA): TGTGCCAGCAGCTTAGCGGTTGCGTCCTACGAGCAGTACTTC. This sequence encodes CASSLAVASYEQYF.

This clonotype has only a few counts. The rearrangement links TRBV7-2 to TRBJ2-5; TRBD2 might be the D (5 bases). The germline V and J ends were trimmed by 6 bases and 5 bases, with 19 bases remaining between them. The CDR3 contains 15 residues. Germline CDR1 is SGHTA and CDR2 is FQGNSA. The CDR3 DNA reads TGTGCCAGCAGACTAGACCTCTCCCCCCACGAGACCCAGTACTTC. Translating gives CASRLDLSPHETQYF. The full variable domain, its missing parts supplied by reference TRBV7-2 and TRBJ2-5, is GAGVSQSPSNKVTEKGKDVELRCDPISGHTALYWYRQSLGQGLEFLIYFQGNSAPDKSGLPSDRFSAERTGGSVSTLTIQRTQQEDSAVYLCASRLDLSPHETQYFGPGTRLLVL.